One and the same sample provided the 2 T cell receptor beta chains below, sequenced in a study of cytomegalovirus exposure and HLA in healthy donors. With 60 Vbeta and 13 Jbeta primers, the PCR was carried out. Some clones are missing from TCRdb's copy, which holds only in-frame ones; the method was immunoSEQ multiplex PCR. The profile shows some 180,000 clones, 75% of them singletons. Sequenced input: PBMCs. The receptors here all came from a male donor in good health and CMV-seronegative.

The chain is built from TRBV27 and TRBJ2-1; 7 positions match TRBD1. Germline CDR1 and CDR2: MNHEY and SMNVEV (reference sequence). With V trimmed by 4 bases and J by 4 bases, 10 bases remained unmatched. This CDR3 region has 16 residues. The CDR3 spells CASSSTAGTVYNEQFF. The CDR3 DNA is TGTGCCAGCAGTTCAACCGCCGGGACAGTGTACAATGAGCAGTTCTTC.

V is TRBV28 and J is TRBJ2-6; 10 bases fit TRBD1. Germline V gene data show CDR1 as MDHEN and CDR2 as SYDVKM. The CDR3 has 18 residues. V gave up 5 bases and J gave up 0 bases; unmatched junction bases: 7. This chain's CDR3 is CASSPPTGGGSGANVLTF. DNA for the CDR3: TGTGCCAGCAGTCCCCCGACAGGGGGCGGCTCTGGGGCCAACGTCCTGACTTTC.